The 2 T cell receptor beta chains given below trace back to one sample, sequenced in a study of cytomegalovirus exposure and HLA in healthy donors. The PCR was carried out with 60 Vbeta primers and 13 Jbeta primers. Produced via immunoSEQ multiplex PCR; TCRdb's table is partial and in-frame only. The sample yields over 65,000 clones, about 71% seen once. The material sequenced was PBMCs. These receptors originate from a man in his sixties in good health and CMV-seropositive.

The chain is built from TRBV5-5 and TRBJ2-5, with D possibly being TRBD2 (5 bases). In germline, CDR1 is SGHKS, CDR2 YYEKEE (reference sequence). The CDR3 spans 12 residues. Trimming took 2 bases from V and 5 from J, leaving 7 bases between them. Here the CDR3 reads CASSLRGETQYF. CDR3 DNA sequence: TGTGCCAGCAGCTTAAGAGGGGAGACCCAGTACTTC. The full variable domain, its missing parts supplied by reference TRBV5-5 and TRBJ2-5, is DAGVTQSPTHLIKTRGQQVTLRCSPISGHKSVSWYQQVLGQGPQFIFQYYEKEERGRGNFPDRFSARQFPNYSSELNVNALLLGDSALYLCASSLRGETQYFGPGTRLLVL.

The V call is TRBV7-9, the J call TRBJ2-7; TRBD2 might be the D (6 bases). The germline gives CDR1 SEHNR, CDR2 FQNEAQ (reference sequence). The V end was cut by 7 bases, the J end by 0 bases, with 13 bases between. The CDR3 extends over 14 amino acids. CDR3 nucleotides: TGTGCCAGCACCCACGGGGGTGGCTCCTACGAGCAGTACTTC. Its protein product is CASTHGGGSYEQYF.